This T cell receptor beta chain was identified during a study of blood T cell repertoires in COVID-19. Study in general: Material from acute and convalescent COVID-19 was sourced from the United States, Italy and Spain. PBMCs, B-cell-depleted T cells, or T cells provided the cDNA or gDNA that made up the material.

The authors' processing: By means of reference gene primer amplification, nucleated cell counts were estimated. Repertoires were generated with immunoSEQ multiplex PCR, while TCRdb's copy carries only in-frame clones and drops some. The V and J calls and clone size are taken from that table; D and trimming were inferred from the DNA. The repertoire includes roughly 100,000 clones, 71% of them detected once, and about 1% sits in the top ten. This sequence was found in a human donor with acute or convalescent COVID-19. The donor label of this sample is uncertain. Sequenced input: peripheral blood.

CDR3 region: CASSLGGIGYTF. Written as DNA, the CDR3 is TGTGCCAGCAGCTTAGGAGGGATAGGCTACACCTTC. The chain uses TRBV7-6 and TRBJ1-2; no clear D gene. Trimming left V 1 base short and J 8 bases short, with 8 bases between. The CDR3 runs to 12 residues. Per germline, CDR1 SGHVS and CDR2 FNYEAQ. Supplemented by reference TRBV7-6 and TRBJ1-2, the full variable domain reads GAGVSQSPRYKVTKRGQDVALRCDPISGHVSLYWYRQALGQGPEFLTYFNYEAQQDKSGLPNDRFSAERPEGSISTLTIQRTEQRDSAMYRCASSLGGIGYTFGSGTRLTVV.